The next 20 T cell receptor beta chains were all read from a single sample in a study of cytomegalovirus exposure and HLA in healthy donors. Both 60 Vbeta primers and 13 Jbeta primers went into the PCR. Using immunoSEQ multiplex PCR, the repertoire was profiled, and TCRdb retains in-frame clones only, with some absent. The table includes some 110,000 clones, around 76% detected once. Sequencing was performed on PBMCs. The receptors originated from a woman aged 60 to 75 in good health and CMV-seropositive.

This clone was observed once. This chain connects TRBV18 to TRBJ2-7, with D tentatively TRBD1 (6 bases). Trimming stripped 4 bases from V and 3 bases from J, with 7 bases between. The germline V gene encodes CDR1 KGHSH and CDR2 LQKENI. CDR3 size: 12 residues. CDR3 residues: CASSQGDYEQYF. In DNA, the CDR3 is TGTGCCAGCTCACAGGGGGACTACGAGCAGTACTTC.

This clone was found once. The CDR3 region is CASSYPGIVMGEKLFF. CDR3 sequence (DNA): TGTGCCAGCAGTTACCCAGGGATAGTGATGGGCGAAAAACTGTTTTTT. This sequence joins TRBV28 and TRBJ1-4, with D possibly being TRBD1 (5 bases). Trimming took off 4 bases at V and 8 bases at J, with 20 bases between the two ends. The CDR3 extends over 16 amino acids. CDR1 MDHEN and CDR2 SYDVKM come from the germline V gene.

The V gene is TRBV7-2, the J gene TRBJ1-5; unclear D gene. V lost 5 bases and J 0 bases, leaving 11 bases between the germline ends. This CDR3 has 15 amino acids. The V gene's germline CDR1 is SGHTA and CDR2 FQGNSA. The CDR3 DNA sequence: TGTGCCAGCAGCCGGGTCGATAATAGCAATCAGCCCCAGCATTTT. Translating it yields CASSRVDNSNQPQHF.

This sequence joins TRBV15 and TRBJ2-5, with TRBD1 identical over 9 bases. The length of the CDR3 is 13 residues. The V segment lost 6 bases and the J segment 3 bases; nucleotides outside the gene matches: 2. From germline, CDR1 is LNHNV and CDR2 YYDKDF (reference sequence). CDR3 amino acids: CATRRQGEETQYF. CDR3 nucleotides: TGTGCCACCAGAAGACAGGGGGAAGAGACCCAGTACTTC.

The V gene is TRBV5-1, the J gene TRBJ2-1; TRBD2 aligns across 12 bases. CDR1 SGHRS and CDR2 YFSETQ come from the germline V gene. Unmatched junction bases numbered 9, after V lost 0 bases and J lost 2 bases. This CDR3 is built from 19 residues. CDR3 sequence reads: CASSLATSGRRVAYNEQFF. The DNA for the CDR3 is TGCGCCAGCAGCTTGGCCACTAGCGGGAGGAGGGTAGCCTACAATGAGCAGTTCTTC.

The V and J genes are TRBV19 and TRBJ1-6, with 7 bases identical to TRBD1. Germline V gene sequence: CDR1 LNHDA, CDR2 SQIVND (reference sequence). After removal of 3 bases from V and 10 bases from J, the junction contained 9 bases not matched to a gene. There are 15 residues in the CDR3. In nucleotides, the CDR3 is TGTGCCAGTAGTATTTTTATCAGGGGGACCTCACCCCTCCACTTT. It encodes CASSIFIRGTSPLHF.

The rearrangement joins TRBV4-2 to TRBJ1-2, with TRBD1 identical over 9 bases. Trimming took 5 bases from V and 3 from J; bases not matched to a gene: 4. The CDR3 has 14 amino acids. In germline, CDR1 is LGHNA, CDR2 YNFKEQ. CDR3 sequence (DNA): TGTGCCAGCAGCGGACGACAGGGGGACTATGGCTACACCTTC. It codes for CASSGRQGDYGYTF.

The chain recombines TRBV7-2 with TRBJ2-5, with D hard to call. The V end was cut by 5 bases, the J end by 1 base, with 17 bases between. Looked up from germline, CDR1 is SGHTA and CDR2 is FQGNSA. CDR3 size: 16 residues. The CDR3 loop is CASSPSSVSVQETQYF. Written as DNA, the CDR3 is TGTGCCAGCAGCCCAAGCTCTGTCTCCGTCCAAGAGACCCAGTACTTC.

CDR3 residues: CASSFRGLQETQYF. The CDR3 DNA is TGTGCCAGCAGCTTCAGGGGGCTGCAAGAGACCCAGTACTTC. The J gene is TRBJ2-5, the V gene TRBV7-8, with 8 bases aligning to TRBD1. With V trimmed by 3 bases and J by 2 bases, 2 bases remained unmatched. This CDR3 region has 14 residues. Looked up from germline, CDR1 is SGHVS and CDR2 is FQNEAQ.

V gene TRBV6-5 combines with J gene TRBJ2-2; 8 positions match TRBD1. Germline lookup yields CDR1 MNHEY and CDR2 SVGAGI. V lost 4 bases, J lost 3 bases, and 4 bases stayed unmatched. The CDR3 spans 15 residues. CDR3 region: CASSFEQGDTGELFF. CDR3 nucleotides: TGTGCCAGCAGTTTCGAACAGGGGGACACCGGGGAGCTGTTTTTT.

The V and J genes are TRBV30 and TRBJ2-5, with D tentatively TRBD1 (6 bases). The V gene's germline CDR1 is GTSNPN and CDR2 SVGIG (reference sequence). V gave up 0 bases and J gave up 0 bases, with 8 bases separating them. The length of the CDR3 is 14 residues. CDR3 residues: CAWSVTGYQETQYF. In nucleotides, the CDR3 is TGTGCCTGGAGTGTAACAGGGTACCAAGAGACCCAGTACTTC.

The rearrangement links TRBV4-3 to TRBJ2-2; D might be TRBD2 (5 bases). Germline V gives CDR1 LGHNA, CDR2 YSLEER. The CDR3 spans 14 residues. V shed 0 bases and J shed 6 bases, with 8 bases lying between them. Written as DNA, the CDR3 is TGCGCCAGCAGCCAAGATACGGGATCCGGGGAGCTGTTTTTT. This encodes CASSQDTGSGELFF.

The chain links TRBV19 to TRBJ1-5, with 8 bases matching TRBD1. V was clipped by 3 bases and J by 9 bases; unmatched bases: 28. CDR3 size: 21 residues. Germline-derived CDR1 and CDR2 are LNHDA and SQIVND (reference sequence). The CDR3 loop is CASSIFRGLGQGASRITPQHF. In DNA form, the CDR3 reads TGTGCCAGTAGTATTTTCAGGGGACTCGGACAGGGCGCCTCCCGGATCACGCCCCAGCATTTT.

This clone was counted once. The gene calls are TRBV4-1 and TRBJ2-1; D may be TRBD2 (7 bases). The CDR3 spans 16 residues. Germline V gives CDR1 MGHRA, CDR2 YSYEKL. V was pared by 1 base and J by 5 bases, with 15 bases between. The DNA of the CDR3 is TGCGCCAGCAGCCAAGGTGCGGGGGCCCCGAACAATGAGCAGTTCTTC. Amino acids: CASSQGAGAPNNEQFF.

This chain links TRBV2 with TRBJ2-3; the match to TRBD1 covers 9 bases. The CDR3 has 15 residues. The J segment lost 2 bases and the V segment lost 8 bases, leaving 8 bases of the junction unmatched. Per the germline V gene, CDR1 is SNHLY and CDR2 is FYNNEI. CDR3: CASADRGAYTDTQYF. Written as DNA, the CDR3 is TGTGCCAGCGCGGACAGGGGAGCCTACACAGATACGCAGTATTTT.

V is TRBV5-1 and J is TRBJ2-5; 15 nucleotides agree with TRBD2. This CDR3 spans 19 amino acids. Germline trimming cut 6 bases from V and 1 base from J; bases unmatched to any gene: 13. The germline V gene has CDR1 SGHRS and CDR2 YFSETQ. The CDR3 is CASTKGLAGGRGFQETQYF. DNA for the CDR3: TGCGCCAGCACCAAGGGACTAGCGGGAGGAAGGGGATTCCAAGAGACCCAGTACTTC.

The table lists this clone with a few counts. The J gene is TRBJ2-1, the V gene TRBV29-1; TRBD1 matches 7 bases. Germline V lookup: CDR1 SQVTM, CDR2 ANQGSEA. CDR3 size: 13 residues. Trimming cost V 6 bases and J 4 bases; bases outside gene matches: 6. CDR3 DNA: TGCAGCGTCCAATTGGGACAGTACAATGAGCAGTTCTTC. Amino acid sequence: CSVQLGQYNEQFF.

J is TRBJ2-7 and V is TRBV25-1, with 7 nucleotides matching TRBD2. Germline V gene sequence: CDR1 MGHDK, CDR2 SYGVNS. Germline trimming cut 8 bases from V and 7 bases from J; bases unmatched to any gene: 17. The CDR3 covers 15 residues. The CDR3 DNA sequence: TGTGCCAGCTCATCCCAGGGCTGGGGAGGGTTTGAGCAGTACTTC. This encodes CASSSQGWGGFEQYF.

About this clone itself: Other DNA sequences in this specimen translate into the identical CDR3. The CDR3 here is CASSVGLYSNQPQHF. The CDR3 DNA follows: TGTGCCAGTAGCGTCGGGTTGTATAGCAATCAGCCCCAGCATTTT. V is TRBV19 and J is TRBJ1-5; D uncertain. Germline V gene lookup returns CDR1 LNHDA and CDR2 SQIVND (reference sequence). V lost 6 bases and J lost 0, with 12 bases in between. The CDR3 sequence is 15 residues long.

This clone was found once. This chain connects TRBV18 to TRBJ2-7; 7 nucleotides match TRBD1. From germline, CDR1 is KGHSH and CDR2 LQKENI. The CDR3 sequence is 15 residues long. After removal of 3 bases from V and 4 bases from J, the junction contained 9 bases not matched to a gene. The CDR3 spells CASSPGQSSRYEQYF. For the CDR3, the DNA is TGTGCCAGCTCACCGGGACAGTCTTCAAGATACGAGCAGTACTTC.